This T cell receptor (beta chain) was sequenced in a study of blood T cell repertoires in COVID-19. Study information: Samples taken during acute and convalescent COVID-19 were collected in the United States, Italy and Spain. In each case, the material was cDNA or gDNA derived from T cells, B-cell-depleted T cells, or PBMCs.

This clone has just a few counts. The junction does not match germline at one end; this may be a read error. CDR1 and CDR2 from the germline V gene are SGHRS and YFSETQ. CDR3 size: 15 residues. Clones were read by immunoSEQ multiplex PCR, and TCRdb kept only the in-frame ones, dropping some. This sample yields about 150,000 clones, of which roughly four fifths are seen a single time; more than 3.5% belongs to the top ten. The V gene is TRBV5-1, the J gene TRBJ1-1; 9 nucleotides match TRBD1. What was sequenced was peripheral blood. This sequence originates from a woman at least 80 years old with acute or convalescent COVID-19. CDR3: CASSWTGTGNAEAFF. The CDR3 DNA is TGCGCCAGCAGCTGGACCGGGACAGGGAACGCTGAAGCTTTCTTT.